Described below is a single T cell receptor (beta chain) sequence and its context. This sample was included in a study of PD-1 blockade in classical Hodgkin lymphoma. The sample's time point: cycle 4 day 1 (C4D1), after more than five weeks of nivolumab. In every patient, relapse followed autologous stem cell transplantation, while exposure to brentuximab vedotin differed. Purification of CD4+ T cells from thawed PBMCs was achieved by magnetic negative selection. Germline V gene data show CDR1 as SNHLY and CDR2 as FYNNEI. The V and J ends lost 5 bases and 6 bases respectively, with 19 bases between them. This CDR3 region has 15 residues. The repertoire was sequenced with immunoSEQ multiplex PCR; TCRdb's copy has only in-frame clones and lacks some. The data contain roughly 29,000 clones, more than 70% of them singletons.

This rearrangement joins TRBV2 to TRBJ1-2, with a weak D call TRBD1 (6 bases). The TCR was taken from a human donor with classical Hodgkin lymphoma. Source: CD4+ T cells from blood, taken before the fourth cycle of nivolumab. CDR3 sequence (DNA): TGTGCCAGCAGTCCAGACAGGAATCGGATTGATGGCTACACCTTC. As protein: CASSPDRNRIDGYTF.